Presented here are 13 T cell receptor beta chains from one specimen sequenced in a study of response to subunit inactivated influenza vaccine. TCRdb re-called the RT-PCR reads through MiXCR, storing one row per CDR3 protein. The sample shows some 640,000 distinct CDR3 sequences, approximately 13% of them seen only once. Sample: PBMCs from blood, taken 14 to 15 days before vaccination. The source is a man in his fifties who received an inactivated influenza vaccine.

This clonotype was counted a few times. The V and J genes are TRBV20-1 and TRBJ1-1; no definite D call. Trimming took 7 bases from V and 0 from J, leaving 12 bases between them. The CDR3 runs 13 residues. CDR1 and CDR2 (germline): DFQATT, SNEGSKA (reference sequence). The CDR3 loop is CSVGQSMNTEAFF. DNA for the CDR3: TGCAGTGTTGGTCAAAGCATGAACACTGAAGCTTTCTTT.

The chain combines TRBV11-2 with TRBJ1-2, with D tentatively TRBD1 (5 bases). The CDR3 runs to 13 residues. The germline CDR1 and CDR2 sequences are SGHAT and FQNNGV. Trimming took 3 bases from V and 4 from J, leaving 9 bases between them. CDR3 residues: CASSLDGTYGYTF. CDR3 DNA sequence: TGTGCCAGCAGCTTGGATGGGACCTATGGCTACACCTTC.

This clonotype was picked up a small number of times. The J gene is TRBJ1-5, the V gene TRBV16; no firm D call. Germline lookup yields CDR1 KGHSY and CDR2 FQNENV. V was cut by 0 bases and J by 3 bases, with 12 bases left in between. The CDR3 contains 16 residues. CDR3 nucleotide sequence: TGTGCCAGCAGCCAATCGGGAGGGAAGGTCAATCAGCCCCAGCATTTT. It specifies CASSQSGGKVNQPQHF.

This clonotype appeared a few times. The chain recombines TRBV18 with TRBJ2-7, with a weak D call TRBD1 (5 bases). The V and J ends lost 3 bases and 5 bases respectively, with 14 bases between them. CDR1 is KGHSH and CDR2 is LQKENI in the germline V gene. This CDR3 region has 14 residues. CDR3 in amino acids: CASSPVQGSHEQYF. CDR3 coding DNA: TGTGCCAGCTCACCCGTGCAGGGTAGCCACGAGCAGTACTTC.

The J gene is TRBJ2-7, the V gene TRBV11-2; 11 bases agree with TRBD2. Germline V gives CDR1 SGHAT, CDR2 FQNNGV. The CDR3 has 16 residues. V trimming: 5 bases; J trimming: 3 bases; junction bases outside the gene matches: 9. In nucleotides, the CDR3 is TGTGCCAGCAGCCTTATAGCGGGGGGGCGAGGCTACGAGCAGTACTTC. It yields the protein CASSLIAGGRGYEQYF.

The chain has TRBV28 and TRBJ2-7, with D perhaps matching TRBD1 (7 bases). This CDR3 has 13 residues. Germline CDR1 MDHEN, CDR2 SYDVKM. V was clipped by 7 bases and J by 4 bases, with 14 bases between them. CDR3: CASMRRGPYEQYF. The CDR3 DNA reads as TGTGCCAGCATGCGGAGGGGGCCATACGAGCAGTACTTC.

This clonotype has a count of ten or more. The genes are TRBV6-2 or TRBV6-3 and TRBJ2-7; the match to TRBD2 covers 10 bases. The CDR3 runs 16 residues. The J segment lost 5 bases and the V segment lost 5 bases, leaving 12 bases of the junction unmatched. Per the germline V gene, CDR1 is MNHEY and CDR2 is SVGEGT. CDR3 DNA sequence: TGTGCCAGCAGTCTGCCCTCCGGGACTAGCGCCCACGAGCAGTACTTC. As protein: CASSLPSGTSAHEQYF.

This clonotype appeared a few times. J is TRBJ2-7 and V is TRBV7-2; D tentatively reads TRBD1 or TRBD2 (5 bases each). V lost 3 bases and J lost 3, with 15 bases in between. The CDR3 consists of 15 residues. CDR1 SGHTA and CDR2 FQGNSA come from the germline V gene. This chain's CDR3 is CASSLAGTEYYEQYF. Here the CDR3 DNA reads TGTGCCAGCAGCTTGGCCGGGACGGAGTACTACGAGCAGTACTTC.

The rearrangement joins TRBV5-1 to TRBJ2-3; 7 bases match TRBD1. There are 15 residues in the CDR3. The V gene end was trimmed by 0 bases and the J gene end by 5 bases; junction bases not matched to a gene: 6. Germline CDR1 reads SGHRS; CDR2 reads YFSETQ. This chain's CDR3 is CASSLGQGFQDTQYF. CDR3 DNA: TGCGCCAGCAGCTTGGGACAGGGATTTCAAGATACGCAGTATTTT.

This clonotype was seen more than once but under ten times. V is TRBV12-3 or TRBV12-4 and J is TRBJ1-4, with D perhaps TRBD1 (6 bases). The V and J ends lost 5 bases and 3 bases respectively, with 10 bases between them. The CDR3 sequence is 14 residues long. The CDR3 loop reads CASSPGAANEKLFF. CDR3 nucleotide sequence: TGTGCCAGCAGTCCAGGGGCGGCTAATGAAAAACTGTTTTTT.

This clonotype came up many times. The chain combines TRBV12-3 or TRBV12-4 with TRBJ1-1; tentatively, D is TRBD1 (5 bases). Trimming took 6 bases from V and 5 from J, leaving 13 bases between them. The CDR3 sequence is 13 residues long. The CDR3 sequence: CASSLQVRTEAFF. The CDR3 bases are TGTGCCAGCAGCTTACAGGTGAGAACTGAAGCTTTCTTT.

This chain uses TRBV7-7 with TRBJ2-1; unclear D gene. Trimming removed 0 bases from V and 4 bases from J, with 7 bases in between. CDR3 length: 14 residues. Germline V CDR1 and CDR2: SSHAT, FNYEAQ (reference sequence). In DNA form, the CDR3 reads TGTGCCAGCAGCTTAGCAGGGATGTACAATGAGCAGTTCTTC. The encoded protein is CASSLAGMYNEQFF.

This clonotype has just a few counts. This chain links TRBV7-9 with TRBJ1-2; D is unclear. Trimming cost V 5 bases and J 8 bases, with 21 bases left between them. The CDR3 runs to 15 residues. CDR1 and CDR2 from the germline V gene are SEHNR and FQNEAQ (reference sequence). The CDR3 reads CASSRGRGGEGGYTF. Written as DNA, the CDR3 is TGTGCCAGCAGCCGGGGTCGAGGTGGAGAAGGGGGCTACACCTTC.